Described below is a single TCR beta chain sequence and its context. After removal of 4 bases from V and 5 bases from J, the junction contained 10 bases not matched to a gene. The CDR3 covers 15 residues. CDR1 and CDR2 (germline): SGHNT, YYREEE (reference sequence). The data belong to a study of blood T cell repertoires in COVID-19. Study-wide background: Spain, Italy and the United States supplied samples that represented acute and convalescent COVID-19.

Data came from immunoSEQ multiplex PCR; TCRdb stores just in-frame clones and leaves some out. The data show a few hundred thousand clones, approximately 87% seen once. The source is a man aged 60-69 years with acute or convalescent COVID-19. Sequences were obtained from peripheral blood. The gene calls are TRBV5-4 and TRBJ2-7, with 9 nucleotides matching TRBD2. For the CDR3, the DNA is TGTGCCAGCAGCCAGGGTGGAGGCGGGAGGGACGAGCAGTACTTC. Amino acid sequence: CASSQGGGGRDEQYF.